This TCR beta chain originates from a study of blood T cells in healthy people across ages. The CDR3 totals 13 residues. From germline, CDR1 is MNHEY and CDR2 SVGAGI. A sample-barcoded 5' primer and a J-beta primer mix were used in a second PCR of about 6 to 12 cycles. Carrying 12 random nucleotides, a template-switch adaptor labeled each individual cDNA molecule. TCRdb reprocessed the 5' RACE reads via MiXCR and lists one record per CDR3 protein. The sample has about 1.8 million distinct CDR3 sequences, about 50% seen once. The TCR was taken from a woman in her forties in good health. J is TRBJ2-5 and V is TRBV6-5, with 10 positions matching TRBD1. TRBJ2-7 matches the DNA end more closely, so the J call is doubtful. The sample was blood. The CDR3 coding sequence is TGTGCCAGCATGCAGGACAGGGGGGCCGAGCAGTACTTC. This sequence encodes CASMQDRGAEQYF.